The 6 T cell receptor beta chains in this list originate from one sample, sequenced in a study of cytomegalovirus exposure and HLA in healthy donors. Sequenced by immunoSEQ multiplex PCR; TCRdb stores in-frame clones only, minus some. Of roughly 150,000 clones listed, 94% are singletons. Sequenced: PBMCs. The source of these receptors is a man aged 18 to 35 in good health and CMV-seropositive.

The rearrangement joins TRBV5-1 to TRBJ1-1; D is uncertain. This CDR3 is 12 amino acids long. Germline-derived CDR1 and CDR2 are SGHRS and YFSETQ. The V and J ends lost 4 bases and 11 bases respectively, with 15 bases between them. The DNA of the CDR3 is TGCGCCAGCAGCAGGGATGGGGAGAAGGCTTTCTTT. Residues: CASSRDGEKAFF.

The V gene is TRBV7-9, the J gene TRBJ2-1; possibly TRBD1 for D (5 bases). The CDR3 has 11 residues. V lost 5 bases and J lost 14, with 13 bases in between. CDR1 SEHNR and CDR2 FQNEAQ come from the germline V gene (reference sequence). The CDR3: CASSLMAGKFF. As DNA, the CDR3 is TGTGCCAGCAGCCTGATGGCAGGGAAGTTCTTC.

CDR3: CASREPGELFF. CDR3 bases: TGTGCCAGCAGGGAGCCCGGGGAGCTGTTTTTT. The V and J genes are TRBV2 and TRBJ2-2, with D uncertain. The CDR3 sequence is 11 residues long. Trimming took off 6 bases at V and 6 bases at J, with 5 bases between the two ends. Germline V gene lookup returns CDR1 SNHLY and CDR2 FYNNEI.

V gene TRBV19 combines with J gene TRBJ1-5; tentatively, D is TRBD1 (6 bases). V lost 4 bases and J lost 3, with 13 bases in between. Per the germline V gene, CDR1 is LNHDA and CDR2 is SQIVND (reference sequence). The CDR3 spans 15 residues. For the CDR3, the DNA is TGTGCCAGTAGTAGCGCAGGGGTGTACAATCAGCCCCAGCATTTT. Translated, it gives CASSSAGVYNQPQHF.

The genes are TRBV14 and TRBJ1-2, with 7 bases identical to TRBD1. CDR3 length equals 14 residues. Losses at the gene ends were 4 bases for V and 7 bases for J; bases not matched to a gene: 9. Germline assignment: CDR1 SGHDN and CDR2 FVKESK. CDR3: CASSLGTAGGGYTF. The CDR3 DNA is TGTGCCAGCAGCCTTGGGACAGCTGGGGGTGGCTACACCTTC.

This chain's CDR3 is CASTGQGLSNEKLFF. The CDR3 bases are TGTGCCAGCACTGGACAGGGATTATCTAATGAAAAACTGTTTTTT. This rearrangement joins TRBV2 to TRBJ1-4; 8 bases line up with TRBD1. Trimming cost V 7 bases and J 3 bases; bases outside gene matches: 7. Germline V gene sequence: CDR1 SNHLY, CDR2 FYNNEI. CDR3 length equals 15 residues.